This T cell receptor (beta chain) was profiled in a study of cytomegalovirus exposure and HLA in healthy donors. Findings of the study overall: HLA alleles showed associations with 15,000 to 20,000 TCR beta sequences in a later analysis, at a 0.05 false discovery rate.

The PCR ran on 60 Vbeta and 13 Jbeta primers. Profiled with immunoSEQ multiplex PCR; TCRdb holds only in-frame clones, not every one. Of 300,000 or so clones listed, approximately 84% were seen once; the top ten hold roughly 2%. On this clone: Its antigen remains unknown.

The germline gives CDR1 SGHRS, CDR2 YFSETQ. Trimming took 4 bases from V and 2 from J, leaving 5 bases between them. The CDR3 covers 12 residues. The sample comprised PBMCs. The rearrangement uses TRBV5-1 and TRBJ2-3; the D is unclear. This clonotype was obtained from a woman aged 40 to 49 in good health and CMV-seropositive. CDR3 sequence reads: CASSLPTDTQYF. CDR3 nucleotides: TGCGCCAGCAGCCTACCCACAGATACGCAGTATTTT.